This T cell receptor (beta chain) was identified in a study of blood T cells in healthy people across ages. Each sample used at least 6 million PBMCs. This clonotype has only a few counts. Antigen: not known. The V segment lost 2 bases and the J segment 3 bases; nucleotides outside the gene matches: 12. This CDR3 comprises 18 residues. Germline V lookup: CDR1 MNHEY, CDR2 SVGAGI. Next came a second PCR, run for 7 to 11 cycles, which used a sample-barcoded 5' primer along with a J-beta primer mix. TCRdb processed the 5' RACE reads anew with MiXCR; each CDR3 protein has one entry. The sample records roughly 2 million distinct CDR3 sequences, about 50% being singletons. Regarding the study as a whole: Diversity was estimated from one million T cells, and these estimates were considered underestimates.

Material for sequencing was blood. The genes are TRBV6-5 and TRBJ2-1; TRBD1 agrees at 8 bases. This TCR came from a woman aged 35 to 49 in good health. CDR3 amino acids: CASSYAGQGLAFYNEQFF. The CDR3 DNA is TGTGCCAGCAGTTACGCCGGACAGGGCCTAGCCTTCTACAATGAGCAGTTCTTC.